One T cell receptor beta chain is described in this entry. Its target is not known. The data stem from a study of cytomegalovirus exposure and HLA in healthy donors. Notes on the study in general: Across donors, sequencing depth was assumed by presence/absence analyses to be roughly uniform. Most TCR beta V segments were productive about 90% or about 30% of the time in an earlier analysis.

Amplification used 60 Vbeta primers and 13 Jbeta primers. Data came from immunoSEQ multiplex PCR; TCRdb stores just in-frame clones and leaves some out. The sample carries more than 95,000 clones, around a tenth recorded once. This CDR3 comprises 13 residues. Between the trimmed V and J ends, which lost 7 bases and 4 bases, there was a span of 13 bases. Germline V gene data show CDR1 as SNHLY and CDR2 as FYNNEI. The TCR comes from a man aged 25 to 40 in good health and CMV-seronegative. Material: PBMCs. The chain recombines TRBV2 with TRBJ1-2; a weak D match, TRBD1 (6 bases). The CDR3 region is CASTPQGFYGYTF. The DNA of the CDR3 is TGTGCCAGCACCCCACAGGGATTCTATGGCTACACCTTC.